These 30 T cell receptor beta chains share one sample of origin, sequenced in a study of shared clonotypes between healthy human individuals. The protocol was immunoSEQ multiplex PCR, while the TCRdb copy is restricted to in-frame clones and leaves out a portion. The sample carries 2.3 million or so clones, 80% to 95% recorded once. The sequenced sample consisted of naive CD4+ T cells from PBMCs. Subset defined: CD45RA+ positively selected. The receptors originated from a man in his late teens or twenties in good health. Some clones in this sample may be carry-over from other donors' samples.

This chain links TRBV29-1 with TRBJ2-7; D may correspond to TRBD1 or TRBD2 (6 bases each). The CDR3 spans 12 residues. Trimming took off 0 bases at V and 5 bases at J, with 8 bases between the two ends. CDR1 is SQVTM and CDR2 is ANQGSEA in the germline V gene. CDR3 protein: CSVEEGGHEQYF. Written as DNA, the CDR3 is TGCAGCGTTGAAGAGGGGGGCCACGAGCAGTACTTC.

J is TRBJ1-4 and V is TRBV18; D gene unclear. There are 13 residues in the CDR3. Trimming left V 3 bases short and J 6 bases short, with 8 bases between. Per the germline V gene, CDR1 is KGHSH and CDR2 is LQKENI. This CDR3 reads CASSPLRYEKLFF. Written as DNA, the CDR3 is TGTGCCAGCTCACCCCTACGGTATGAAAAACTGTTTTTT.

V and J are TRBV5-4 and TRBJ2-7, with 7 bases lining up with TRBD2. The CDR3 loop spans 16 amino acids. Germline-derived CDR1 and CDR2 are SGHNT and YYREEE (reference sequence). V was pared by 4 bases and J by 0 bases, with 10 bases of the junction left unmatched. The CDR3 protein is CASSKGTGGNSYEQYF. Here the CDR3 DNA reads TGTGCCAGCAGCAAGGGGACGGGAGGAAACTCCTACGAGCAGTACTTC.

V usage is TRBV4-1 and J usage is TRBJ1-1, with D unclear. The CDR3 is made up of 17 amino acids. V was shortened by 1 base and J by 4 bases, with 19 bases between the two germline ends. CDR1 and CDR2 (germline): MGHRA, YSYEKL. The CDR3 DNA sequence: TGCGCCAGCAGCCAAGTGCCGGGCCAAGAGGGAATCACTGAAGCTTTCTTT. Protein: CASSQVPGQEGITEAFF.

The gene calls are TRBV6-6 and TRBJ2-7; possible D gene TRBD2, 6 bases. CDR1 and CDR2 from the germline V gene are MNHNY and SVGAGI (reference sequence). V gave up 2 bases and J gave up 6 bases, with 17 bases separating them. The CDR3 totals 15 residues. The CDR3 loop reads CASSYAGSGRGEQYF. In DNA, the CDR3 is TGTGCCAGCAGTTACGCCGGTAGCGGACGGGGCGAGCAGTACTTC.

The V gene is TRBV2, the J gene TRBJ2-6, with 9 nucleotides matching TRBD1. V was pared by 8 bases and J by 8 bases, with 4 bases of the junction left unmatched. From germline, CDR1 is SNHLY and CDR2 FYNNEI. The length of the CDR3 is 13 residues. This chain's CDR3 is CASSGQGTNVLTF. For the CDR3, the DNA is TGTGCCAGCTCTGGACAGGGGACCAACGTCCTGACTTTC.

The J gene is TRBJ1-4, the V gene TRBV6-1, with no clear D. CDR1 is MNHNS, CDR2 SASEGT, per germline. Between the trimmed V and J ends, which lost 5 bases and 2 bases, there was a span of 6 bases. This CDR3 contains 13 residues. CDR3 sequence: CASSRGTNEKLFF. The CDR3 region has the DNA TGTGCCAGCAGTCGTGGGACTAATGAAAAACTGTTTTTT.

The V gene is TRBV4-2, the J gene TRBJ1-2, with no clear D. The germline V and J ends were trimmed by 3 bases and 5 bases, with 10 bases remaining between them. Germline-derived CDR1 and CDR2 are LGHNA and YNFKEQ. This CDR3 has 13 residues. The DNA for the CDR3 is TGTGCCAGCAGCCAGGGCCGATCATATGGCTACACCTTC. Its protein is CASSQGRSYGYTF.

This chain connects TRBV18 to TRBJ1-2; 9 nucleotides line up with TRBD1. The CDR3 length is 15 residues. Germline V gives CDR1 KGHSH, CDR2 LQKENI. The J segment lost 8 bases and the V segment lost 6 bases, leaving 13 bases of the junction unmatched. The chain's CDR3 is CASSRGTGTMRGYTF. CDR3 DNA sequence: TGTGCCAGCTCCCGAGGGACAGGGACTATGAGGGGCTACACCTTC. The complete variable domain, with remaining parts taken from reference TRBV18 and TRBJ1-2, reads NAGVMQNPRHLVRRRGQEARLRCSPMKGHSHVYWYRQLPEEGLKFMVYLQKENIIDESGMPKERFSAEFPKEGPSILRIQQVVRGDSAAYFCASSRGTGTMRGYTFGSGTRLTVV.

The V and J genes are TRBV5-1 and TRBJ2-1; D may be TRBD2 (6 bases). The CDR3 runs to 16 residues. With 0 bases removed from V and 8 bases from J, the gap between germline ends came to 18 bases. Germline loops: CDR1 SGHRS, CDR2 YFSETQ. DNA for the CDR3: TGCGCCAGCAGCTTGGCCCGGACCGCCGGAGGGGATGAGCAGTTCTTC. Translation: CASSLARTAGGDEQFF.

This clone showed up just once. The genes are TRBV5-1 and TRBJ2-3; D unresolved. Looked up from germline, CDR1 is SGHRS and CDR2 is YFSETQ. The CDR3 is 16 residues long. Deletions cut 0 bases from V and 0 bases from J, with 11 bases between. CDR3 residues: CASSLGVAHSTDTQYF. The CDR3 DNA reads TGCGCCAGCAGCTTGGGGGTAGCACATAGCACAGATACGCAGTATTTT.

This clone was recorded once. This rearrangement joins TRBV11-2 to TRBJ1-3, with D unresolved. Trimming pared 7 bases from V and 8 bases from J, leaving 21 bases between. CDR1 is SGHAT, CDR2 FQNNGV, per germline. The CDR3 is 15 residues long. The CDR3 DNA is TGTGCCAGCACCTTCCCAAACGCCCGCCCAGACACCATATATTTT. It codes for CASTFPNARPDTIYF.

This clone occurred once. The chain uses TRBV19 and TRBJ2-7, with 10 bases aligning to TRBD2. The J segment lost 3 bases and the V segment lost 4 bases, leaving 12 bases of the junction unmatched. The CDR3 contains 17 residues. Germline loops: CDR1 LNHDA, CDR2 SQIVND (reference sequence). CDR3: CASSTEREGTLIYEQYF. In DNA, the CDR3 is TGTGCCAGTAGTACCGAGCGGGAGGGGACTCTCATCTACGAGCAGTACTTC.

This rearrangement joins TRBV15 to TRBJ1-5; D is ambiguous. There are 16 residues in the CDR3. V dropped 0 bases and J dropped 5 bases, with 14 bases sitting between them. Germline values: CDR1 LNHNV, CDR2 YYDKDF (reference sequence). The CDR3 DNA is TGTGCCACCAGCAGAGATCGGCAGGTAATCTATCAGCCCCAGCATTTT. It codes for CATSRDRQVIYQPQHF.

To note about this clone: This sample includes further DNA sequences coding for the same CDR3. CDR3 loop: CASSLQGQNTGELFF. As DNA, the CDR3 is TGCGCCAGCTCCTTACAGGGGCAAAACACCGGGGAGCTGTTTTTT. The rearrangement joins TRBV5-1 to TRBJ2-2; 7 positions agree with TRBD1. This CDR3 region has 15 residues. Germline V gene lookup returns CDR1 SGHRS and CDR2 YFSETQ. J lost 2 bases, V lost 7 bases, and 8 bases had no gene match.

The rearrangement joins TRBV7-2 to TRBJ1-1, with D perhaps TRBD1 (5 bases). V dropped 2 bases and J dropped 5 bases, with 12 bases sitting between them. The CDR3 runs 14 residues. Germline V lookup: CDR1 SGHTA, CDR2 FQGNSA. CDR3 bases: TGTGCCAGCAGCTTAAGCCCGGGGCTGACTGAAGCTTTCTTT. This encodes CASSLSPGLTEAFF.

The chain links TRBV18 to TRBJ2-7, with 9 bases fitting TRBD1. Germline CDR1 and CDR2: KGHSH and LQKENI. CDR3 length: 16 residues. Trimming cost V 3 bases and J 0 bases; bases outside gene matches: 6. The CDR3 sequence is CASSPQQGAGSYEQYF. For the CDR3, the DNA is TGTGCCAGCTCACCCCAACAGGGGGCCGGCTCCTACGAGCAGTACTTC.

CDR3 protein: CASSATGNYGYTF. The CDR3 DNA reads TGTGCCAGCAGCGCCACAGGGAACTATGGCTACACCTTC. V is TRBV5-6 and J is TRBJ1-2; possibly TRBD1 for D (6 bases). The V gene lost 4 bases and the J gene lost 2 bases, with 9 bases spanning the gap. Germline assignment: CDR1 SGHDT and CDR2 YYEEEE. The CDR3 extends over 13 amino acids.

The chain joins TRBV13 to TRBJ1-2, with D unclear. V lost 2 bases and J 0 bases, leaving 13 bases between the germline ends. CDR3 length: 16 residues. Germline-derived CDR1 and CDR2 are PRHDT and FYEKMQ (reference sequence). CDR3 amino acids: CASSLSRIRANYGYTF. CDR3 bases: TGTGCCAGCAGCTTAAGTCGCATCCGAGCTAACTATGGCTACACCTTC. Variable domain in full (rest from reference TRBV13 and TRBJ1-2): AAGVIQSPRHLIKEKRETATLKCYPIPRHDTVYWYQQGPGQDPQFLISFYEKMQSDKGSIPDRFSAQQFSDYHSELNMSSLELGDSALYFCASSLSRIRANYGYTFGSGTRLTVV.

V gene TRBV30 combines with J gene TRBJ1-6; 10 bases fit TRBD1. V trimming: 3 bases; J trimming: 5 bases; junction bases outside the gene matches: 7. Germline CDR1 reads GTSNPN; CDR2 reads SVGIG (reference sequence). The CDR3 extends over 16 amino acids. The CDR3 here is CAWRMTGTGDNSPLHF. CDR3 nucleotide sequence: TGTGCCTGGAGGATGACCGGGACAGGGGATAATTCACCCCTCCACTTT.

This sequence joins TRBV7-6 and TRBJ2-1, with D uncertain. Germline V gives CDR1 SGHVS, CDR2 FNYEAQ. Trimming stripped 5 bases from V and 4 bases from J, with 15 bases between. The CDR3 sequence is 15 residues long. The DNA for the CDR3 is TGTGCCAGCAGCGGTGGAGAACGACCATACAATGAGCAGTTCTTC. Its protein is CASSGGERPYNEQFF. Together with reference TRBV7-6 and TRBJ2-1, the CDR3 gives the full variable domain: GAGVSQSPRYKVTKRGQDVALRCDPISGHVSLYWYRQALGQGPEFLTYFNYEAQQDKSGLPNDRFSAERPEGSISTLTIQRTEQRDSAMYRCASSGGERPYNEQFFGPGTRLTVL.

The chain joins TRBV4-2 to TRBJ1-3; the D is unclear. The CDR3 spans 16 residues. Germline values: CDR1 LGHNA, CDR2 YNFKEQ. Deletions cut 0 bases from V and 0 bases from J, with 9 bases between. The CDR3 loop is CASSQERSSSGNTIYF. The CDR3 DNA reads TGTGCCAGCAGCCAAGAGCGCTCGAGCTCTGGAAACACCATATATTTT.

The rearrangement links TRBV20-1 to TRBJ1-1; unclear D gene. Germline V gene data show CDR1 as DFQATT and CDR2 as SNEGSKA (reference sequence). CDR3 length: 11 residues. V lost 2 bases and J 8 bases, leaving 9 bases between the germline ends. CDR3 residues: CSARLGKEAFF. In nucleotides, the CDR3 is TGCAGTGCTAGATTAGGGAAAGAAGCTTTCTTT.

The CDR3 nucleotides read TGCGCCAGCAGCTTGGTAGGGGGGGTTCTAGAGACCCAGTACTTC. Translation gives CASSLVGGVLETQYF. The chain links TRBV5-1 to TRBJ2-5; D perhaps matches TRBD2 (7 bases). Trimming stripped 0 bases from V and 4 bases from J, with 13 bases between. The CDR3 contains 15 residues. Germline-derived CDR1 and CDR2 are SGHRS and YFSETQ. The variable domain in full, with the rest retrieved from reference TRBV5-1 and TRBJ2-5, is KAGVTQTPRYLIKTRGQQVTLSCSPISGHRSVSWYQQTPGQGLQFLFEYFSETQRNKGNFPGRFSGRQFSNSRSEMNVSTLELGDSALYLCASSLVGGVLETQYFGPGTRLLVL.

CDR3 DNA: TGTGCCTGGAGTCCAAGTCCTGCGCCAAGCACAGATACGCAGTATTTT. This translates into CAWSPSPAPSTDTQYF. This sequence joins TRBV30 and TRBJ2-3, with no clear D. CDR3 size: 16 residues. V lost 2 bases and J lost 0, with 15 bases in between. Germline CDR1 reads GTSNPN; CDR2 reads SVGIG (reference sequence).

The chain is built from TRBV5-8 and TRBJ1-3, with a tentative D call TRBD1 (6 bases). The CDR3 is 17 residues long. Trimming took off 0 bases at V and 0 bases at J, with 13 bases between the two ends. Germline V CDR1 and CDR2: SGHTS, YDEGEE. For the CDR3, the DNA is TGTGCCAGCAGCTTGGACGGGACACCTCGCTCTGGAAACACCATATATTTT. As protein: CASSLDGTPRSGNTIYF. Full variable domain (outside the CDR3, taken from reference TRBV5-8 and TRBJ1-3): EAGVTQSPTHLIKTRGQQATLRCSPISGHTSVYWYQQALGLGLQFLLWYDEGEERNRGNFPPRFSGRQFPNYSSELNVNALELEDSALYLCASSLDGTPRSGNTIYFGEGSWLTVV.

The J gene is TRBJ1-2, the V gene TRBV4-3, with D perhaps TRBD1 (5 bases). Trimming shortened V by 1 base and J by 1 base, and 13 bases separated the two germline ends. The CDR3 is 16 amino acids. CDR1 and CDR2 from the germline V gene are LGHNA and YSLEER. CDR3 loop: CASSQGLSGGNYGYTF. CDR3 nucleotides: TGCGCCAGCAGCCAAGGACTATCCGGGGGTAACTATGGCTACACCTTC.

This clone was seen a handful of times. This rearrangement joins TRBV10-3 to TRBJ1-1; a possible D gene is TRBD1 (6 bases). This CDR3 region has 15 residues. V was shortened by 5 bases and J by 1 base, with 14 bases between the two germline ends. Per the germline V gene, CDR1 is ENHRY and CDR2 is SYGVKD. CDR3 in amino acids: CAISNSDRPNTEAFF. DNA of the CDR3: TGTGCCATCAGTAACTCGGACAGACCGAACACTGAAGCTTTCTTT.

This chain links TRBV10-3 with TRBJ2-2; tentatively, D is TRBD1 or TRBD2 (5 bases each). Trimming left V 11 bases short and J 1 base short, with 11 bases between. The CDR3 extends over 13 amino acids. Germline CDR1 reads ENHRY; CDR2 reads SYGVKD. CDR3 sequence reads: CACRDQNTGELFF. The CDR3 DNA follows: TGTGCCTGTCGGGACCAGAACACCGGGGAGCTGTTTTTT.

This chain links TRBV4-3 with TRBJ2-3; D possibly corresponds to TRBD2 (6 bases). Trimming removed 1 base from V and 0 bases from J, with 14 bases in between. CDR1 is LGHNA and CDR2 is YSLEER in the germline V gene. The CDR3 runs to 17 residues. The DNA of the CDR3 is TGCGCCAGCAGCCAAGGGGTCGGAGGGTCTAGCACAGATACGCAGTATTTT. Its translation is CASSQGVGGSSTDTQYF.